The present T cell receptor (beta chain) was sequenced within a study of shared clonotypes between healthy human individuals. Germline V gene data show CDR1 as GTSNPN and CDR2 as SVGIG (reference sequence). This CDR3 spans 16 amino acids. Between the trimmed V and J ends, which lost 3 bases and 0 bases, there was a span of 15 bases. Points on this clone: Antigen specificity is unknown.

At deep level, the assay was performed. The genomic DNA of each subset was split evenly across several immunoSEQ plates. The table came from immunoSEQ multiplex PCR; TCRdb's copy has only in-frame clones and leaves some out. In the table there are 2,500,000 or so clones, approximately 94% of which are singletons. Whole-study results and caveats: Sharing across four donors was highest in naive CD4 (around 5%) and lowest in memory CD8 (0.4%). Across subsets, estimated richness was generally greater for naive than for memory populations.

This chain connects TRBV30 to TRBJ2-1; D ambiguous. Sequencing input: naive CD4+ T cells sorted from blood. Subset of the sample: CD45RA+ positively selected. The clonotype was recovered from a man between 18 and 29 years old in good health. CDR3 protein: CAWRLGKTVSYNEQFF. The CDR3 DNA follows: TGTGCCTGGAGGCTGGGGAAAACGGTCTCCTACAATGAGCAGTTCTTC.